These 4 T cell receptor beta chains were sequenced from one sample in a study of CD8 T cells in Susac syndrome. With random hexamers, reverse transcription was performed on 0.5 to 1 ug of RNA. MiXCR, applied by TCRdb to the immunoSEQ multiplex PCR reads, yields one record per CDR3 protein. Among under 550,000 distinct CDR3 sequences, 85% to 90% were seen once, and the ten largest hold around 0.12%. Material: CD8+ T cells from PBMCs. The receptors were sampled from a human donor with multiple sclerosis.

This clonotype was seen a handful of times. The rearrangement uses TRBV7-9 and TRBJ1-1, with TRBD1 identical over 7 bases. The germline V gene encodes CDR1 SEHNR and CDR2 FQNEAQ (reference sequence). The CDR3 runs to 15 residues. Trimming took 1 base from V and 0 from J; bases not matched to a gene: 2. The CDR3 DNA follows: TGTGCCAGCAGCTTAGTGACAGGGCTGAACACTGAAGCTTTCTTT. Its translation is CASSLVTGLNTEAFF.

V is TRBV11-2 and J is TRBJ1-4; 8 bases agree with TRBD1. V was pared by 5 bases and J by 3 bases, with 5 bases of the junction left unmatched. The germline CDR1 and CDR2 sequences are SGHAT and FQNNGV. The CDR3 extends over 15 amino acids. The CDR3 nucleotides read TGTGCCAGCAGCCTTGGGACAGGTGCTAATGAAAAACTGTTTTTT. Translated: CASSLGTGANEKLFF. The full variable domain, its missing parts supplied by reference TRBV11-2 and TRBJ1-4, is EAGVAQSPRYKIIEKRQSVAFWCNPISGHATLYWYQQILGQGPKLLIQFQNNGVVDDSQLPKDRFSAERLKGVDSTLKIQPAKLEDSAVYLCASSLGTGANEKLFFGSGTQLSVL.

The gene calls are TRBV27 and TRBJ2-3, with a tentative D call TRBD2 (6 bases). V gave up 7 bases and J gave up 2 bases, with 10 bases separating them. This CDR3 comprises 13 residues. CDR1 and CDR2 from the germline V gene are MNHEY and SMNVEV (reference sequence). The CDR3 nucleotides are TGTGCCAGCAAACGGGGGTACACAGATACGCAGTATTTT. This encodes CASKRGYTDTQYF.

The chain joins TRBV27 to TRBJ2-7; TRBD1 matches 8 bases. V gave up 2 bases and J gave up 4 bases; unmatched junction bases: 10. Germline V gives CDR1 MNHEY, CDR2 SMNVEV (reference sequence). The CDR3 totals 16 residues. CDR3: CASSLAGGIPQYEQYF. For the CDR3, the DNA is TGTGCCAGCAGTTTAGCAGGGGGCATTCCCCAGTACGAGCAGTACTTC.